The following is a TCR beta chain sequence with its context. The data stem from a study of blood T cell repertoires in COVID-19. Background on the study: Some COVID-19 samples were acute and others convalescent; all came from the United States, Italy and Spain. From T cells, B-cell-depleted T cells, or PBMCs came the material, which was cDNA or gDNA.

Per the germline V gene, CDR1 is MGHRA and CDR2 is YSYEKL. Trimming at V came to 1 base and at J to 5 bases, leaving 10 bases not matched to a gene. This CDR3 is built from 16 residues. Per the study methods: Quantification of nucleated cells was approximated via reference gene primer amplification. Sequenced by immunoSEQ multiplex PCR; TCRdb stores in-frame clones only, minus some. V, J and clone size are taken as reported in that table, and D and trimming were inferred from the DNA itself. Here the sample spans 190,000 or so clones, roughly 78% being singletons. The gene calls are TRBV4-1 and TRBJ2-7, with 8 bases matching TRBD1. This sequence was found in a woman aged 80 or over with active or convalescent COVID-19. The specimen sequenced was peripheral blood. CDR3 sequence: CASSQGPRDRFNEQYF. For the CDR3, the DNA is TGCGCCAGCAGCCAAGGCCCCCGGGACAGGTTCAACGAGCAGTACTTC.